The sequence of this T cell receptor (beta chain) was determined in a study of blood T cell repertoires in COVID-19 (dated by TCRdb to the early 2020s). Looking at the study overall: Collaborator samples came from the United States, Italy and Spain and covered acute and convalescent phases of COVID-19. The prospective study material was composed of cDNA or gDNA derived from T cells, B-cell-depleted T cells, or PBMCs. The dataset comprised deeply sampled blood TCRbeta repertoires from subjects exposed to, actively infected with, or recovered from COVID-19. The repertoires were released in a freely available public database intended as a resource for research on the immune response to SARS-CoV-2. Samples were obtained from the ongoing ImmuneRACE study (first 160 participants) and from 1,254 subjects provided by 6 global collaborators. The sample metadata nearly always contained a de-identified subject ID, COVID-19 status, age in years and sex. Where HLA class I and class II types were available, the types were taken from metadata supplied by the sample provider, not from assay-based typing. Summary of the overall study and its limitations: The quantity of clinical and demographic metadata differed by source and by participant and was supplied without curation.

Whole blood was collected in K2EDTA tubes by collaborating institutions according to the institutions' own protocols. For TCRbeta analysis, collaborators shipped samples as frozen whole blood, isolated PBMCs, or DNA extracted from either of those sample types. Comment on this clone: Its specific antigen is unknown. Per-base quality was not reported, and no clone a single base away is much larger than it.

V is pared back by 6 bases and J by 1 base, with 6 bases lying between the germline termini. Inclusive of the bounding cysteine and phenylalanine, the CDR3 is 12 residues long. CDR3 DNA only is kept here, 36 bases in frame from base 1. CDR1 MNHEY and CDR2 SVGAGI are derived from the germline V gene. The immunoSEQ Assay, a bias-controlled multiplex PCR, was used to amplify TCRbeta CDR3 regions from genomic DNA. The paper's data handling went like this. Nucleated cell counts per sample were estimated from amplification of reference gene primers within the assay. To quantify the absolute abundance of each unique TCRbeta CDR3 rearrangement, sequence reads were collapsed and filtered. For each sample, productive Simpson clonality was calculated by taking the square root of Simpson's diversity index across productive rearrangements. TCRdb retrieved this table from immuneACCESS and kept in-frame rearrangements only. Not all clones are present; in checked studies, unresolved V genes account for under half, and no reason is known for the remainder. The V and J calls and clone size come from that table; D and trimming were worked out from the DNA. The sample includes around 65,000 clones, with approximately 80% observed a single time. In total, the top ten clones hold approximately 16% of the sample.

The sequenced sample was peripheral blood. This chain is built from TRBV6-5 and TRBJ1-2, with no confidently assigned D gene. This clonotype was obtained from an elderly man with active COVID-19. The nucleotide sequence reads TGTGCCAGCAGGTGGAGTAACTATGGCTACACCTTC. It encodes CASRWSNYGYTF.